This T cell receptor (beta chain) was identified in a study of T cells in Graves' hyperthyroidism and ophthalmopathy. V was shortened by 1 base and J by 8 bases, with 11 bases between the two germline ends. Germline loops: CDR1 DFQATT, CDR2 SNEGSKA (reference sequence). CDR3 size: 13 residues. Graves' hyperthyroidism was deemed stable absent ophthalmopathy progression within 18 months. Amplified TCR beta CDR3 regions derived from RNA transcripts. A first-round RT-PCR of the TCR CDR3 used the HTBI primer set. One entry per CDR3 protein results from TCRdb running MiXCR on the multiplex PCR reads. The sample yields almost 600,000 distinct CDR3 sequences, around 42% seen once.

Input material: peripheral blood or thyroid tissue (not recorded which). The chain couples TRBV20-1 to TRBJ1-4, with a tentative D call TRBD1 (5 bases). This clonotype was obtained from a woman under 30 with Graves' hyperthyroidism. CDR3 DNA sequence: TGCAGTGCTAGAGTTGGGGGGGAGGAAAAACTGTTTTTT. Translating it yields CSARVGGEEKLFF.